This TCR beta chain was sequenced in a study of OX40 agonist ivuxolimab in advanced cancers. Profiling relied on immunoSEQ multiplex PCR, and the TCRdb table lists in-frame clones only, not all of them. The sample carries 94,000 or so clones, less than 85% recorded once. Trimming pared 3 bases from V and 11 bases from J, leaving 10 bases between. The CDR3 extends over 11 amino acids. Per the germline V gene, CDR1 is DFQATT and CDR2 is SNEGSKA (reference sequence). The origin of this receptor is an adult with an advanced solid tumor such as melanoma, head and neck, liver or kidney cancer. The rearrangement links TRBV20-1 to TRBJ1-4; TRBD1 might be the D (5 bases). The specimen was CD4+ or CD8+ T cells sorted from blood, collected in a trial of the OX40 agonist ivuxolimab. The CDR3 DNA is TGCAGTGCTAGGGGGAGGGACAAACTGTTTTTT. Translating gives CSARGRDKLFF.